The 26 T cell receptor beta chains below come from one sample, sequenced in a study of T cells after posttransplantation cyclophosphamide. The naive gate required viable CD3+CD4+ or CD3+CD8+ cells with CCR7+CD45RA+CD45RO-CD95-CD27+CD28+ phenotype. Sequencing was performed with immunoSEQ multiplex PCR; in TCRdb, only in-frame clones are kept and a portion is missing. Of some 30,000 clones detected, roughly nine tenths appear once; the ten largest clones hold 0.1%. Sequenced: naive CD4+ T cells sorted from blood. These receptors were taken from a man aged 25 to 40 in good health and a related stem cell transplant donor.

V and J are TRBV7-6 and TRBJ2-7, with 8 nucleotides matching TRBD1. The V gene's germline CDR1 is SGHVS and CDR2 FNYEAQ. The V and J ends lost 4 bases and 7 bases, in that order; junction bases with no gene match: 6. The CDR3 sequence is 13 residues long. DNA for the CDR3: TGTGCCAGCAGCTGGGGCAGACAGGGGGAGCAGTACTTC. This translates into CASSWGRQGEQYF.

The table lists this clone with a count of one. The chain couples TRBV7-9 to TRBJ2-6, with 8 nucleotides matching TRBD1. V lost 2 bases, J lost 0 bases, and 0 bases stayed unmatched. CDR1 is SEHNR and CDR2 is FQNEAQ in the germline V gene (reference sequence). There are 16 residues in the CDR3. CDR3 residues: CASSLTGGSGANVLTF. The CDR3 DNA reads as TGTGCCAGCAGCTTAACAGGGGGCTCTGGGGCCAACGTCCTGACTTTC.

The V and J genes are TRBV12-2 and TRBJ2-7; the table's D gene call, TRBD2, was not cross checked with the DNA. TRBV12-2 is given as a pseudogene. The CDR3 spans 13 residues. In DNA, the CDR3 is TGTGCAAGTCGGAGGGACTACTCCTACGAGCAGTACTTC. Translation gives CASRRDYSYEQYF.

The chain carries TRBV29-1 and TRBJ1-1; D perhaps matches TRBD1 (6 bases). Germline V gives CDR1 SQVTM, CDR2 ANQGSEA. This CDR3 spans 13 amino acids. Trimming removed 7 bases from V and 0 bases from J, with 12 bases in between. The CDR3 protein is CSAETGMNTEAFF. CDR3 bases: TGCAGCGCTGAGACAGGCATGAACACTGAAGCTTTCTTT.

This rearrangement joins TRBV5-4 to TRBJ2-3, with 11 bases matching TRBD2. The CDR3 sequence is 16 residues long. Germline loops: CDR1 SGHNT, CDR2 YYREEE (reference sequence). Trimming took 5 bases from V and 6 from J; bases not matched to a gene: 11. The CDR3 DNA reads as TGTGCCAGCAGTCGGGGGACTAGCGGAGCAATGGATACGCAGTATTTT. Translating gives CASSRGTSGAMDTQYF.

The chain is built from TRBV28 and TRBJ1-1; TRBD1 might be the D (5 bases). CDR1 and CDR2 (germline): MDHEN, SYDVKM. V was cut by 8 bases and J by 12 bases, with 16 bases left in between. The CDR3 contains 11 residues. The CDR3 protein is CASDRDFVTFF. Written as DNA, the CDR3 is TGTGCCAGCGACCGGGACTTTGTAACTTTCTTT. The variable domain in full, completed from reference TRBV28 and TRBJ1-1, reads DVKVTQSSRYLVKRTGEKVFLECVQDMDHENMFWYRQDPGLGLRLIYFSYDVKMKEKGDIPEGYSVSREKKERFSLILESASTNQTSMYLCASDRDFVTFFGQGTRLTVV.

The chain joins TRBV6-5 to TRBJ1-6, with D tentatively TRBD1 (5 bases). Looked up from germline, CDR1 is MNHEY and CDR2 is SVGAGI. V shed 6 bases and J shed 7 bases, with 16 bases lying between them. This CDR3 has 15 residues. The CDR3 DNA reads TGTGCCAGCAGACTAAATGACGGGGGGAATTCACCCCTCCACTTT. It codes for CASRLNDGGNSPLHF.

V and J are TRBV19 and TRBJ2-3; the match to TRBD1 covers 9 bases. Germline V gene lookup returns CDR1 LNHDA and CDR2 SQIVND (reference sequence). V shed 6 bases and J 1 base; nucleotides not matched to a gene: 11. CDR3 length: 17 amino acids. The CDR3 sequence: CASRKLYRGRGTDTQYF. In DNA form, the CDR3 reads TGTGCCAGTAGGAAGCTCTACAGGGGGCGCGGCACAGATACGCAGTATTTT.

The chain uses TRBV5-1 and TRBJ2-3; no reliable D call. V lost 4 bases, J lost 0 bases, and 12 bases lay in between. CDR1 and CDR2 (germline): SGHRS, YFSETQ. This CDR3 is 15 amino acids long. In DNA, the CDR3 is TGCGCCAGCAGCCGAAGCCCCCCTAGCACAGATACGCAGTATTTT. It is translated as CASSRSPPSTDTQYF. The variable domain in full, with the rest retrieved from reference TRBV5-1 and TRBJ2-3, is KAGVTQTPRYLIKTRGQQVTLSCSPISGHRSVSWYQQTPGQGLQFLFEYFSETQRNKGNFPGRFSGRQFSNSRSEMNVSTLELGDSALYLCASSRSPPSTDTQYFGPGTRLTVL.

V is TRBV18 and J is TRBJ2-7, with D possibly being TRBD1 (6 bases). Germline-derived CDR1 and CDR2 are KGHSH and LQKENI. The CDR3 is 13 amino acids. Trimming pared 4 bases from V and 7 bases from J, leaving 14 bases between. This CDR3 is CASSQTGSGEQYF. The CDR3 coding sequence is TGTGCCAGCTCACAAACAGGGTCAGGGGAGCAGTACTTC.

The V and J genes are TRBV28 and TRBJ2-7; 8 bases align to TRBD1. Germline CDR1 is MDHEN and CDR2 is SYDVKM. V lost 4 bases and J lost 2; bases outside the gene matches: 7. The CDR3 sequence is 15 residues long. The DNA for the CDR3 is TGTGCCAGCAGTTCCGACAGGGGAGGCACCTACGAGCAGTACTTC. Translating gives CASSSDRGGTYEQYF.

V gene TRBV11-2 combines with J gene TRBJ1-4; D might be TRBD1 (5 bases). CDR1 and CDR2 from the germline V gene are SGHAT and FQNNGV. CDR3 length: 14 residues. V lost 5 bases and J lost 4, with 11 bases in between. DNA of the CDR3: TGTGCCAGCAGCGCCGGCCAGGGTAATGAAAAACTGTTTTTT. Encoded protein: CASSAGQGNEKLFF.

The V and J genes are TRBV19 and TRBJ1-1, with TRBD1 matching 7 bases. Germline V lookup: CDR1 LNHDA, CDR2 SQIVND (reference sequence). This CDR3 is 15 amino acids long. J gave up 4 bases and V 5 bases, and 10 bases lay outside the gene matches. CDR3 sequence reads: CASSPPGTVVTEAFF. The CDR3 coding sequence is TGTGCCAGTAGTCCCCCCGGGACAGTAGTCACTGAAGCTTTCTTT.

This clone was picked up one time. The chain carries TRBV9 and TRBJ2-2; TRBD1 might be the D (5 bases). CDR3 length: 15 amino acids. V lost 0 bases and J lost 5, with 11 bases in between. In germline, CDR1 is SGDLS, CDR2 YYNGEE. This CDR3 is CASSVVQGGTGELFF. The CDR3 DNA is TGTGCCAGCAGCGTAGTTCAGGGTGGGACCGGGGAGCTGTTTTTT.

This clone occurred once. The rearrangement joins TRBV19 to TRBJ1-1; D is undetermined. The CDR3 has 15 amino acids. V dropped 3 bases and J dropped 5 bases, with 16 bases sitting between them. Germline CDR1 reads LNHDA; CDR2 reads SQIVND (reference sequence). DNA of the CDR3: TGTGCCAGTAGTATTACCGGAGGAGCGCTTACTGAAGCTTTCTTT. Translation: CASSITGGALTEAFF. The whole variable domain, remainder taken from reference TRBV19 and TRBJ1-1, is DGGITQSPKYLFRKEGQNVTLSCEQNLNHDAMYWYRQDPGQGLRLIYYSQIVNDFQKGDIAEGYSVSREKKESFPLTVTSAQKNPTAFYLCASSITGGALTEAFFGQGTRLTVV.

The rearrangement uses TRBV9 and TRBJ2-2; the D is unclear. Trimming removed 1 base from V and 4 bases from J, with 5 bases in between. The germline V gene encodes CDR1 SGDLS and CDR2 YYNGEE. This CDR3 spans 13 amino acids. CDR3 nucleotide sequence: TGTGCCAGCAGCGTATGGCCCACCGGGGAGCTGTTTTTT. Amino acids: CASSVWPTGELFF.

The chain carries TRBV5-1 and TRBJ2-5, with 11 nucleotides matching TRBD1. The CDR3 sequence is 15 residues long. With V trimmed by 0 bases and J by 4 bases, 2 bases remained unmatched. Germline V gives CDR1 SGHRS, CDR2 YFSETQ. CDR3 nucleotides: TGCGCCAGCAGCTTGGAGGGGACAGGGGGAGAGACCCAGTACTTC. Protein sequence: CASSLEGTGGETQYF.

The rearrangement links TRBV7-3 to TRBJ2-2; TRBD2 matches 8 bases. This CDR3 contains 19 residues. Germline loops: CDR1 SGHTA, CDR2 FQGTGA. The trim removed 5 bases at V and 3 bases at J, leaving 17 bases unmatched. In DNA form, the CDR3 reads TGTGCCAGCAGCACCCGACCGGGACTAGGTATGGGTGACACCGGGGAGCTGTTTTTT. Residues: CASSTRPGLGMGDTGELFF.

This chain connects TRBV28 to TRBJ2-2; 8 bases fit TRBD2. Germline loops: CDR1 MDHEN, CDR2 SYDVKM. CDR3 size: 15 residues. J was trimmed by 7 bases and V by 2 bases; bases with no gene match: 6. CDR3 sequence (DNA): TGTGCCAGCAGTTTAGGGGGTCTAGCGGGCGGGGAGCTGTTTTTT. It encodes CASSLGGLAGGELFF. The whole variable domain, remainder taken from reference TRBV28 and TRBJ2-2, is DVKVTQSSRYLVKRTGEKVFLECVQDMDHENMFWYRQDPGLGLRLIYFSYDVKMKEKGDIPEGYSVSREKKERFSLILESASTNQTSMYLCASSLGGLAGGELFFGEGSRLTVL.

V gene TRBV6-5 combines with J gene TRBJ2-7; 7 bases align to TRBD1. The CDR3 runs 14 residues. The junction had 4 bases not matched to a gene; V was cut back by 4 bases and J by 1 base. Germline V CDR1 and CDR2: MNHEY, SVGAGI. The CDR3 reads CASSFRGKSYEQYF. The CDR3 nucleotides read TGTGCCAGCAGTTTCAGGGGGAAATCCTACGAGCAGTACTTC.

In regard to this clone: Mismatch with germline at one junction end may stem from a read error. CDR3 in amino acids: CASSLTGVAPVGDF. For the CDR3, the DNA is TGTGCCAGCAGCTTGACAGGGGTCGCTCCCGTCGGGGACTTC. The chain carries TRBV5-6 and TRBJ2-7, with 7 bases that match TRBD1. From germline, CDR1 is SGHDT and CDR2 YYEEEE. There are 14 residues in the CDR3.

The CDR3 sequence: CASSPGGQGPLYEQYF. The CDR3 DNA follows: TGCGCCAGCAGCCCGGGGGGGCAGGGTCCCCTTTACGAGCAGTACTTC. V gene TRBV5-1 combines with J gene TRBJ2-7, with 8 bases aligning to TRBD2. From germline, CDR1 is SGHRS and CDR2 YFSETQ. V lost 4 bases, J lost 4 bases, and 13 bases stayed unmatched. The CDR3 spans 16 residues.

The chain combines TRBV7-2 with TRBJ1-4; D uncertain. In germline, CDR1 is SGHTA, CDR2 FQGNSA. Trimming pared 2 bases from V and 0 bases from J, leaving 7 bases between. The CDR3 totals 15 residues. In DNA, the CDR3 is TGTGCCAGCAGCTTATCATCCACAACTAATGAAAAACTGTTTTTT. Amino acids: CASSLSSTTNEKLFF.

CDR3 in DNA: TGTGCCAGTGCTTCAGGGTTAACTGAAGCTTTCTTT. The encoded protein is CASASGLTEAFF. This chain links TRBV19 with TRBJ1-1; D might be TRBD1 (5 bases). CDR3 length equals 12 residues. The ends were cut back, 8 bases at V and 5 bases at J, with 12 bases in the middle. CDR1 is LNHDA, CDR2 SQIVND, per germline (reference sequence).

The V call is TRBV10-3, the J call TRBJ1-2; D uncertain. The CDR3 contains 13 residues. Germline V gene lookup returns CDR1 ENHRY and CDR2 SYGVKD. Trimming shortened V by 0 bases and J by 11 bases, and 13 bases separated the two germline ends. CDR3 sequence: CAISESLSVGYTF. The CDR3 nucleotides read TGTGCCATCAGTGAGTCTCTAAGCGTCGGTTACACCTTC.

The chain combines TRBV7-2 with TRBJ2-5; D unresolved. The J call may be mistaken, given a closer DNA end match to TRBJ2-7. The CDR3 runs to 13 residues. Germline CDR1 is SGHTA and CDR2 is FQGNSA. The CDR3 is CASSPRRVYEQYF. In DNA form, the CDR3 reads TGTGCCAGCAGCCCCCGACGGGTCTACGAGCAGTACTTC.